The sequence of this T cell receptor beta chain was determined in a study of control samples from healthy donors and cancer patients. Only in-frame clones appear in the TCRdb table, and some are missing; sequencing was by immunoSEQ multiplex PCR. The sample has approximately 59,000 clones, more than 70% seen once; the top ten hold roughly 13%. V gave up 3 bases and J gave up 5 bases; unmatched junction bases: 13. Germline V gene sequence: CDR1 ENHRY, CDR2 SYGVKD. There are 17 residues in the CDR3. The sequencing sample was made of PBMCs. V gene TRBV10-3 combines with J gene TRBJ2-3; 8 nucleotides line up with TRBD1. This clonotype was sampled from a woman aged 60-70 years with lung cancer. The CDR3 protein is CAISEGSQGASIDTQYF. CDR3 DNA sequence: TGTGCCATCAGTGAAGGGAGTCAGGGGGCGAGTATAGATACGCAGTATTTT.